What follows are 29 T cell receptor beta chains derived from one specimen sequenced in a study of shared clonotypes between healthy human individuals. Assay: immunoSEQ multiplex PCR; the TCRdb copy retains only in-frame clones and omits some. The sample gives 1.5 million to 2.5 million clones, less than 95% of which show up once; roughly 1.2% is in the top ten. Positive CCR7 selection of CD45RO-negative cells yielded the naive CD8 cells, and terminally differentiated effector memory CD45RA+ cells were excluded. The sequenced sample was naive CD8+ T cells sorted from blood. The receptors derive from a man aged 18-30 years in good health.

V gene TRBV27 combines with J gene TRBJ2-3; no clear D gene. Germline CDR1 and CDR2: MNHEY and SMNVEV (reference sequence). V shed 5 bases and J shed 2 bases, with 8 bases lying between them. This CDR3 region has 13 residues. CDR3 coding DNA: TGTGCCAGCAGTACATTCCCCACAGATACGCAGTATTTT. Translation gives CASSTFPTDTQYF.

V is TRBV29-1 and J is TRBJ1-1, with D hard to call. Trimming stripped 7 bases from V and 2 bases from J, with 8 bases between. From germline, CDR1 is SQVTM and CDR2 ANQGSEA. The CDR3 extends over 11 amino acids. CDR3 loop: CSGTLNTEAFF. The DNA of the CDR3 is TGCAGCGGGACCCTAAACACTGAAGCTTTCTTT.

The chain joins TRBV4-1 to TRBJ2-2, with D unclear. This CDR3 spans 13 amino acids. From germline, CDR1 is MGHRA and CDR2 YSYEKL. The CDR3 coding sequence is TGCGCAAGTGCCAGGCCCGTGGGGGGGGAGCTGTTTTTT. It is translated as CASARPVGGELFF.

The chain has TRBV2 and TRBJ2-7; 7 bases agree with TRBD1. The CDR3 runs to 14 residues. Germline assignment: CDR1 SNHLY and CDR2 FYNNEI. The ends lost 1 base at V and 6 bases at J; junction bases unmatched: 6. The CDR3 reads CASSEGQGIGEQYF. In DNA form, the CDR3 reads TGTGCCAGCAGTGAAGGACAGGGAATCGGCGAGCAGTACTTC. Complete variable domain (other parts from reference TRBV2 and TRBJ2-7): EPEVTQTPSHQVTQMGQEVILRCVPISNHLYFYWYRQILGQKVEFLVSFYNNEISEKSEIFDDQFSVERPDGSNFTLKIRSTKLEDSAMYFCASSEGQGIGEQYFGPGTRLTVT.

The chain uses TRBV2 and TRBJ1-2; no clear D gene. This CDR3 is 11 amino acids long. Germline V gives CDR1 SNHLY, CDR2 FYNNEI. V lost 4 bases and J 8 bases, leaving 8 bases between the germline ends. This CDR3 reads CASSVGGGYTF. Written as DNA, the CDR3 is TGTGCCAGCAGTGTGGGAGGGGGCTACACCTTC.

On this clone: A much larger clone lies one base from this, so it may be a read error. The sample carries other DNA sequences with the same CDR3. The J gene is TRBJ1-1, the V gene TRBV9; TRBD1 might be the D (5 bases). Trimming pared 0 bases from V and 4 bases from J, leaving 7 bases between. The CDR3 totals 13 residues. From germline, CDR1 is SGDLS and CDR2 YYNGEE. The CDR3 here is CASSVGDGTEAFF. The CDR3 region has the DNA TGTGCCAGCAGCGTAGGGGACGGCACTGAAGCTTTCTTT. The whole variable domain, filled in from reference TRBV9 and TRBJ1-1, reads DSGVTQTPKHLITATGQRVTLRCSPRSGDLSVYWYQQSLDQGLQFLIQYYNGEERAKGNILERFSAQQFPDLHSELNLSSLELGDSALYFCASSVGDGTEAFFGQGTRLTVV.

The chain is built from TRBV13 and TRBJ1-4, with D uncertain. The CDR3 is 12 residues long. V was pared by 3 bases and J by 7 bases, with 6 bases between. The germline gives CDR1 PRHDT, CDR2 FYEKMQ (reference sequence). This CDR3 reads CASSFSREKLFF. CDR3 sequence (DNA): TGTGCCAGCAGCTTTTCCCGTGAAAAACTGTTTTTT. The whole variable domain, remainder taken from reference TRBV13 and TRBJ1-4, is AAGVIQSPRHLIKEKRETATLKCYPIPRHDTVYWYQQGPGQDPQFLISFYEKMQSDKGSIPDRFSAQQFSDYHSELNMSSLELGDSALYFCASSFSREKLFFGSGTQLSVL.

This chain connects TRBV6-1 to TRBJ2-3; no reliable D call. Trimming pared 3 bases from V and 4 bases from J, leaving 11 bases between. Germline values: CDR1 MNHNS, CDR2 SASEGT. This CDR3 has 14 amino acids. For the CDR3, the DNA is TGTGCCAGCAGTGACCCAGACCCGGCAGATACGCAGTATTTT. It codes for CASSDPDPADTQYF.

V and J are TRBV19 and TRBJ2-2; the D gene could be TRBD1 or TRBD2 (5 bases each). Trimming left V 7 bases short and J 4 bases short, with 7 bases between. This CDR3 is built from 12 residues. In germline, CDR1 is LNHDA, CDR2 SQIVND (reference sequence). The CDR3 reads CASTGGTGELFF. Here the CDR3 DNA reads TGTGCCAGTACTGGGGGCACCGGGGAGCTGTTTTTT.

The rearrangement joins TRBV12-1 to TRBJ2-1; TRBD2, as called in the table, went unchecked against the DNA. TRBV12-1 is noted as a pseudogene. The length of the CDR3 is 11 residues. CDR3: CASSFSTRWFF. CDR3 nucleotide sequence: TGTGCCAGCAGCTTCAGTACGAGGTGGTTCTTC.

The chain uses TRBV14 and TRBJ1-1; D ambiguous. The CDR3 length is 12 residues. Germline CDR1 reads SGHDN; CDR2 reads FVKESK. V was cut by 4 bases and J by 4 bases, with 7 bases left in between. Here the CDR3 reads CASSPYPTEAFF. CDR3 nucleotides: TGTGCCAGCAGCCCTTACCCCACTGAAGCTTTCTTT.

The rearrangement uses TRBV4-1 and TRBJ2-7, with 7 positions matching TRBD2. Trimming cost V 4 bases and J 0 bases; bases outside gene matches: 9. CDR3 length: 16 amino acids. From germline, CDR1 is MGHRA and CDR2 YSYEKL. For the CDR3, the DNA is TGCGCCAGCAGCCTCTCCGGGGGGATTACCTCCTACGAGCAGTACTTC. Protein: CASSLSGGITSYEQYF.

The chain is built from TRBV5-8 and TRBJ2-7; 9 nucleotides line up with TRBD1. This CDR3 spans 17 amino acids. In germline, CDR1 is SGHTS, CDR2 YDEGEE. V lost 4 bases, J lost 3 bases, and 14 bases stayed unmatched. Here the CDR3 reads CASSPPGQGHRDYEQYF. The CDR3 nucleotides read TGTGCCAGCAGCCCGCCGGGACAGGGTCACAGAGACTACGAGCAGTACTTC. Filled out from reference TRBV5-8 and TRBJ2-7, the complete variable domain reads EAGVTQSPTHLIKTRGQQATLRCSPISGHTSVYWYQQALGLGLQFLLWYDEGEERNRGNFPPRFSGRQFPNYSSELNVNALELEDSALYLCASSPPGQGHRDYEQYFGPGTRLTVT.

The gene calls are TRBV7-9 and TRBJ2-3, with TRBD2 identical over 8 bases. This CDR3 has 16 amino acids. Unmatched junction bases numbered 5, after V lost 3 bases and J lost 0 bases. Germline loops: CDR1 SEHNR, CDR2 FQNEAQ (reference sequence). The CDR3 spells CASSLVGLASTDTQYF. CDR3 nucleotides: TGTGCCAGCAGCTTGGTTGGACTAGCTAGCACAGATACGCAGTATTTT.

The chain links TRBV6-6 to TRBJ1-1; TRBD1 might be the D (5 bases). V shed 2 bases and J shed 2 bases, with 15 bases lying between them. The germline CDR1 and CDR2 sequences are MNHNY and SVGAGI (reference sequence). This CDR3 comprises 16 residues. Here the CDR3 DNA reads TGTGCCAGCAGTTACCCGACAGACGGAGAAAACACTGAAGCTTTCTTT. Its protein product is CASSYPTDGENTEAFF.

CDR3 DNA sequence: TGTGCCAGCAGCAAGCCGCTGACCCGGACAGGGATTTATCAGCCCCAGCATTTT. Its translation: CASSKPLTRTGIYQPQHF. V usage is TRBV21-1 and J usage is TRBJ1-5; the table assigns TRBD1, which was not confirmed against the DNA. TRBV21-1 is classified as a pseudogene. This CDR3 is built from 18 residues.

V gene TRBV28 combines with J gene TRBJ2-5, with 7 nucleotides matching TRBD1. The CDR3 sequence is 16 residues long. CDR1 is MDHEN, CDR2 SYDVKM, per germline. The V segment lost 6 bases and the J segment 5 bases; nucleotides outside the gene matches: 15. The CDR3 DNA sequence: TGTGCCAGCAGCATCTATCTCGGACAGGTCGGCGAGACCCAGTACTTC. This gives the protein CASSIYLGQVGETQYF.

The chain is built from TRBV4-3 and TRBJ2-7; maybe TRBD2 (5 bases). Trimming cost V 3 bases and J 3 bases, with 15 bases left between them. The CDR3 has 15 residues. CDR1 and CDR2 from the germline V gene are LGHNA and YSLEER. This CDR3 is CASSQDFSGGYEQYF. DNA of the CDR3: TGCGCCAGCAGCCAGGACTTTTCAGGTGGCTACGAGCAGTACTTC.

This rearrangement joins TRBV5-1 to TRBJ2-7, with 12 bases aligning to TRBD1. Germline V gene lookup returns CDR1 SGHRS and CDR2 YFSETQ. The CDR3 totals 19 residues. Losses at the gene ends were 2 bases for V and 0 bases for J; bases not matched to a gene: 12. The CDR3 here is CASSLSGTGGISFSYEQYF. DNA for the CDR3: TGCGCCAGCAGCTTATCCGGGACAGGGGGCATATCGTTCTCCTACGAGCAGTACTTC.

This clone was counted once. The chain links TRBV5-5 to TRBJ1-4; D is unclear. Germline CDR1 and CDR2: SGHKS and YYEKEE (reference sequence). Trimming took off 1 base at V and 7 bases at J, with 14 bases between the two ends. The CDR3 contains 15 residues. CDR3 nucleotide sequence: TGTGCCAGCAGCTTGTTAGGCAATGAGGGTGAAAAACTGTTTTTT. Translation gives CASSLLGNEGEKLFF. Together with reference TRBV5-5 and TRBJ1-4, the CDR3 gives the full variable domain: DAGVTQSPTHLIKTRGQQVTLRCSPISGHKSVSWYQQVLGQGPQFIFQYYEKEERGRGNFPDRFSARQFPNYSSELNVNALLLGDSALYLCASSLLGNEGEKLFFGSGTQLSVL.

The chain has TRBV2 and TRBJ1-2; the D gene is possibly TRBD1 (5 bases). CDR1 and CDR2 from the germline V gene are SNHLY and FYNNEI. The CDR3 totals 13 residues. With 2 bases removed from V and 6 bases from J, the gap between germline ends came to 10 bases. DNA for the CDR3: TGTGCCAGCAGTGAATTAGGGGCAGATGGCTACACCTTC. Protein: CASSELGADGYTF.

Only one count was recorded for this clone. The J gene is TRBJ2-2, the V gene TRBV5-6; D not certain. The V end lost 4 bases, the J end lost 6 bases, and 10 bases lay between the germline ends. The CDR3 runs 13 residues. Germline CDR1 is SGHDT and CDR2 is YYEEEE. DNA for the CDR3: TGTGCCAGCAGCGGCCCTGTCGCCGGGGAGCTGTTTTTT. This codes for CASSGPVAGELFF. Full variable domain (outside the CDR3, taken from reference TRBV5-6 and TRBJ2-2): DAGVTQSPTHLIKTRGQQVTLRCSPKSGHDTVSWYQQALGQGPQFIFQYYEEEERQRGNFPDRFSGHQFPNYSSELNVNALLLGDSALYLCASSGPVAGELFFGEGSRLTVL.

J is TRBJ2-7 and V is TRBV9; TRBD2 matches at 8 bases. Germline CDR1 reads SGDLS; CDR2 reads YYNGEE. V gave up 1 base and J gave up 2 bases; unmatched junction bases: 5. This CDR3 region has 15 residues. This CDR3 reads CASSVFGGGTYEQYF. CDR3 coding DNA: TGTGCCAGCAGCGTATTCGGCGGGGGGACCTACGAGCAGTACTTC. The full variable domain, with the rest looked up from reference TRBV9 and TRBJ2-7, is DSGVTQTPKHLITATGQRVTLRCSPRSGDLSVYWYQQSLDQGLQFLIQYYNGEERAKGNILERFSAQQFPDLHSELNLSSLELGDSALYFCASSVFGGGTYEQYFGPGTRLTVT.

On this clone itself: The sample holds other DNA sequences that translate to the same CDR3. The rearrangement links TRBV4-3 to TRBJ2-7; D ambiguous. The CDR3 totals 13 residues. V dropped 0 bases and J dropped 2 bases, with 5 bases sitting between them. Germline lookup yields CDR1 LGHNA and CDR2 YSLEER. The CDR3 region is CASSQDRAYEQYF. The CDR3 DNA follows: TGCGCCAGCAGCCAAGATCGTGCCTACGAGCAGTACTTC.

This clone occurred once. This chain connects TRBV30 to TRBJ2-5, with 8 bases identical to TRBD1. The CDR3 has 15 amino acids. The ends lost 0 bases at V and 5 bases at J; junction bases unmatched: 8. Looked up from germline, CDR1 is GTSNPN and CDR2 is SVGIG (reference sequence). The chain's CDR3 is CAWSVGAGGTETQYF. The CDR3 region has the DNA TGTGCCTGGAGTGTCGGGGCAGGGGGCACCGAGACCCAGTACTTC.

Turning to this clone: Other DNA sequences in this specimen translate into the identical CDR3. The genes are TRBV7-8 and TRBJ2-7, with D maybe TRBD1 (6 bases). The V and J ends lost 3 bases and 3 bases respectively, with 9 bases between them. From germline, CDR1 is SGHVS and CDR2 FQNEAQ. The CDR3 consists of 13 residues. Written as DNA, the CDR3 is TGTGCCAGCAGCTTTCGGGACAACTACGAGCAGTACTTC. Its protein is CASSFRDNYEQYF.

The V call is TRBV5-4, the J call TRBJ2-1; TRBD2 agrees at 11 bases. CDR1 SGHNT and CDR2 YYREEE come from the germline V gene (reference sequence). This CDR3 comprises 15 residues. The V segment lost 1 base and the J segment 8 bases; nucleotides outside the gene matches: 5. CDR3 nucleotides: TGTGCCAGCAGCTTGAATCTAGCGGGAGGCGATGAGCAGTTCTTC. Residues: CASSLNLAGGDEQFF. Drawing the rest from reference TRBV5-4 and TRBJ2-1, the complete variable domain is ETGVTQSPTHLIKTRGQQVTLRCSSQSGHNTVSWYQQALGQGPQFIFQYYREEENGRGNFPPRFSGLQFPNYSSELNVNALELDDSALYLCASSLNLAGGDEQFFGPGTRLTVL.

This clone was seen once. The V and J genes are TRBV6-5 and TRBJ1-1, with D perhaps TRBD1 (5 bases). Trimming stripped 7 bases from V and 4 bases from J, with 13 bases between. The CDR3 runs to 13 residues. In germline, CDR1 is MNHEY, CDR2 SVGAGI. CDR3 sequence: CASTLGGSTEAFF. CDR3 DNA: TGTGCCAGCACCCTGGGGGGAAGCACTGAAGCTTTCTTT.

V is TRBV6-5 and J is TRBJ2-7; 9 bases map to TRBD1. The CDR3 has 16 residues. The V gene end was trimmed by 0 bases and the J gene end by 3 bases; junction bases not matched to a gene: 6. From germline, CDR1 is MNHEY and CDR2 SVGAGI. The DNA for the CDR3 is TGTGCCAGCAGTTACTCTACGGGACAGGGTAACTACGAGCAGTACTTC. This encodes CASSYSTGQGNYEQYF.